This TCR beta chain was identified during a study of blood T cells in healthy people across ages (dated by TCRdb to 2013 to 2016). For the study in its entirety: In model experiments, roughly one uniquely barcoded TCR beta cDNA molecule per two T cells was captured by template switching. Using deep sequencing normalized with unique cDNA molecular identifiers, the study measured how TCR beta repertoire diversity changes with age. Donors were grouped into four age groups: young (average approximately 15 years), middle-aged (39), aged (roughly 62) and long-lived (approximately 75). To avoid experimental bias, donors of different ages were spread randomly across the sequencing lanes. Two additional independent replicas of 1 million unique cDNA reads from the same blood draw were analyzed for two donors (one aged 18 to 29 and one aged 80 or older).

What the authors observed across the whole study: Because profiling used bulk unsorted PBMCs, naive and antigen-experienced compartments could not be compared conclusively. Compared with the aged group, more naive CD4+ T cells, fewer expanded clones and increased TCR diversity were shown by the long-lived group, suggesting age selection. As age increased, observed TCR beta diversity per million T cells dropped in a roughly linear way, and a significant reduction was already evident by age 40. The percentage of naive T cells measured by flow cytometry correlated strongly with observed TCR beta diversity. Because the CMV infection status of the donors was unknown, age-related changes in expanded clonotypes may potentially have been confounded. Estimates of total diversity from one million sequenced T cells were regarded as lower bounds and underestimates.

The roughly 39 donors, aged about 6 to 95 years, were systemically healthy Caucasian individuals from Russia. Approximately 10 milliliters of peripheral blood were collected from each donor into EDTA-treated Vacutainer tubes. PBMCs were isolated by Ficoll-Paque density-gradient centrifugation, with at least 7 million obtained per sample. Total RNA was extracted from PBMCs with Trizol reagent, with at least 5 micrograms obtained per sample. For every donor, flow cytometry on a PBMC aliquot measured the percentage of naive CD45RAhigh/CD27high T cells. This clonotype has more than one count but fewer than ten. This clone's antigen is unknown. Base qualities are not at hand, and no much larger clone is one base apart. V and J are truncated by 11 bases and 2 bases respectively, leaving an intervening sequence of 13 bases. The cysteine opens and the phenylalanine closes a CDR3 of 12 amino acids. Only the CDR3 portion is preserved as DNA: 36 bases, with reading frame beginning at the first base. Sequences SNHLY (CDR1) and FYNNEI (CDR2) are obtained from the germline V gene.

Library prep was done by 5' RACE. The sample was run on an Illumina HiSeq 2500. A second PCR of roughly 6 to 12 cycles was performed with a sample-barcoded 5' primer and a J-beta primer mix. A template-switch 5' adaptor carrying 12 random nucleotides introduced a unique molecular identifier onto each TCR beta cDNA molecule. At least 2.5 million CDR3-containing paired-end reads were obtained from each sample. The Mint cDNA synthesis kit, primed by a TRBC-specific oligonucleotide, was used to synthesize first-strand cDNA from all RNA. All cDNA was treated with uracil-DNA glycosylase and then went through a first 18-cycle PCR with the universal primers M1SS and BC2_uni_R. The original pipeline was this. Each sample was normalized by randomly selecting 1 million high-quality reads, each carrying a distinct molecular identifier. Reads with shared molecular identifiers were discarded instead of being binned into consensus sequences. MiTCR, with a Q25 quality threshold and the strictest error-elimination algorithm, was used for CDR3 identification, clonotype clustering and error correction. A nonparametric unseen species model with Euler transformation was used to estimate lower-bound total TCR beta diversity. TCRdb trimmed public reads at Q25 via fastp, called clones via MiXCR and kept in-frame beta chains. Rows merge per CDR3 protein into single entries with the most common DNA and genes. TCRdb, not the original authors, processed these V and J calls. The sample table lists about 1.8 million distinct CDR3 sequences, 49% of them with a count of one. Together, the top ten hold roughly 2.1% of the sample.

Recombination connected TRBV2 to TRBJ2-7; the D gene is possibly TRBD2, with 7 bases matching. This TCR derives from a woman aged 40 to 50 in good health. Sequencing used blood. The CDR3 in this case is CAGAGATYEQYF. The DNA is TGTGCCGGCGCGGGGGCAACCTACGAGCAGTACTTC.